This passage covers 25 T cell receptor beta chains from one sample sequenced in a study of T cells after yellow fever vaccination. One entry per CDR3 protein, called by TCRdb with MiXCR from the 5' RACE reads. Here the sample spans just under 600,000 distinct CDR3 sequences, approximately 13% being singletons. The sequenced sample was PBMCs, obtained on the day of the yellow fever booster vaccination. These receptors were obtained from a man younger than 45 who received the YFV17D yellow fever vaccine.

This clonotype was picked up a small number of times. Here the CDR3 reads CASSFSGSRIEQFF. The CDR3, as DNA: TGCGCCAGCAGCTTCAGCGGGAGTAGAATTGAGCAGTTCTTC. The chain links TRBV5-1 to TRBJ2-1; the match to TRBD2 covers 8 bases. The germline V gene has CDR1 SGHRS and CDR2 YFSETQ. This CDR3 region has 14 residues. The trim removed 2 bases at V and 9 bases at J, leaving 7 bases unmatched.

V usage is TRBV5-1 and J usage is TRBJ2-7, with 7 positions matching TRBD1. The trim removed 4 bases at V and 3 bases at J, leaving 13 bases unmatched. CDR1 is SGHRS, CDR2 YFSETQ, per germline. The CDR3 contains 16 residues. The DNA for the CDR3 is TGCGCCAGCAGCCCACGCAGGTATGGACAGGTCTACGAGCAGTACTTC. Amino acid sequence: CASSPRRYGQVYEQYF. Full variable domain (remainder filled in from reference TRBV5-1 and TRBJ2-7): KAGVTQTPRYLIKTRGQQVTLSCSPISGHRSVSWYQQTPGQGLQFLFEYFSETQRNKGNFPGRFSGRQFSNSRSEMNVSTLELGDSALYLCASSPRRYGQVYEQYFGPGTRLTVT.

This clonotype was recorded a few times. The chain combines TRBV20-1 with TRBJ2-1; 10 bases match TRBD2. The V and J ends lost 6 bases and 3 bases, in that order; junction bases with no gene match: 5. CDR1 is DFQATT and CDR2 is SNEGSKA in the germline V gene (reference sequence). The CDR3 has 14 residues. The CDR3 nucleotides are TGCAGTGCCAGAACTAGCGGGGACTACAATGAGCAGTTCTTC. Protein product: CSARTSGDYNEQFF.

This clonotype has a handful of counts. The chain uses TRBV6-2 or TRBV6-3 and TRBJ2-3, with TRBD2 identical over 7 bases. CDR3 length: 14 residues. The junction had 1 base not matched to a gene; V was cut back by 2 bases and J by 2 bases. The germline V gene has CDR1 MNHEY and CDR2 SVGEGT. CDR3 sequence reads: CASSYAGDTDTQYF. The CDR3 coding sequence is TGTGCCAGCAGTTACGCGGGAGACACAGATACGCAGTATTTT.

This clonotype showed up many times. This chain links TRBV28 with TRBJ2-1; D is ambiguous. Trimming pared 6 bases from V and 8 bases from J, leaving 14 bases between. Germline CDR1 and CDR2: MDHEN and SYDVKM. The CDR3 length is 13 residues. The DNA for the CDR3 is TGTGCCAGCAGACGGGCCGATTGGGATGAGCAGTTCTTC. It specifies CASRRADWDEQFF.

This chain links TRBV29-1 with TRBJ2-1; the D call may be TRBD1 or TRBD2 (5 bases each). Germline lookup yields CDR1 SQVTM and CDR2 ANQGSEA. There are 13 residues in the CDR3. The V end lost 8 bases, the J end lost 3 bases, and 14 bases lay between the germline ends. The CDR3 DNA follows: TGCAGCTCCCGGGACGGAATCTACAATGAGCAGTTCTTC. Its protein is CSSRDGIYNEQFF.

The V and J genes are TRBV11-2 and TRBJ2-5, with a weak D call TRBD2 (6 bases). The ends were cut back, 3 bases at V and 5 bases at J, with 10 bases in the middle. CDR3 size: 13 residues. Germline V gene lookup returns CDR1 SGHAT and CDR2 FQNNGV. The CDR3 reads CASSLEGSETQYF. CDR3 nucleotide sequence: TGTGCCAGCAGCTTGGAGGGATCGGAGACCCAGTACTTC.

CDR3 sequence: CASSLFGTGTSYEQYF. The CDR3 region has the DNA TGTGCCAGCAGTTTATTCGGCACAGGGACTTCCTACGAGCAGTACTTC. The chain combines TRBV28 with TRBJ2-7; D tentatively fits TRBD1 or TRBD2 (6 bases each). Per germline, CDR1 MDHEN and CDR2 SYDVKM. The CDR3 has 16 residues. Trimming removed 1 base at V and 1 base at J, with 14 bases between.

The chain has TRBV29-1 and TRBJ2-5, with 9 bases that match TRBD1. The CDR3 contains 19 residues. The germline V gene encodes CDR1 SQVTM and CDR2 ANQGSEA. V lost 6 bases, J lost 5 bases, and 25 bases stayed unmatched. The CDR3 region is CSVRDRPGTGIRVPETQYF. The CDR3 DNA reads as TGCAGCGTCCGAGACCGTCCCGGGACAGGGATCCGGGTTCCGGAGACCCAGTACTTC. Drawing the rest from reference TRBV29-1 and TRBJ2-5, the complete variable domain is SAVISQKPSRDICQRGTSLTIQCQVDSQVTMMFWYRQQPGQSLTLIATANQGSEATYESGFVIDKFPISRPNLTFSTLTVSNMSPEDSSIYLCSVRDRPGTGIRVPETQYFGPGTRLLVL.

This clonotype was detected only a few times. CDR3 sequence (DNA): TGTGCCAGCAGTTTAGGGGAAGAGCAGTTCTTC. This gives the protein CASSLGEEQFF. The chain is built from TRBV12-3 or TRBV12-4 and TRBJ2-1; D is unresolved. The CDR3 extends over 11 amino acids. V lost 1 base to trimming and J lost 10 bases, with 5 bases between them.

The chain is built from TRBV12-3 or TRBV12-4 and TRBJ2-2, with 10 bases matching TRBD2. V was pared by 11 bases and J by 6 bases, with 9 bases of the junction left unmatched. CDR3 size: 14 residues. This CDR3 reads CASLAGVISGELFF. DNA of the CDR3: TGTGCCTCCCTAGCGGGAGTTATTTCCGGGGAGCTGTTTTTT.

The chain recombines TRBV19 with TRBJ1-1; tentative D call: TRBD1 (6 bases). The CDR3 totals 14 residues. V shed 4 bases and J shed 1 base, with 10 bases lying between them. From germline, CDR1 is LNHDA and CDR2 SQIVND (reference sequence). CDR3 region: CASSRTDQNTEAFF. The CDR3, as DNA: TGTGCCAGTAGTAGGACAGACCAGAACACTGAAGCTTTCTTT.

The V call is TRBV2, the J call TRBJ1-5; 7 bases agree with TRBD1. CDR1 and CDR2 from the germline V gene are SNHLY and FYNNEI. V lost 3 bases to trimming and J lost 10 bases; unmatched junction nucleotides: 12. CDR3 length: 15 residues. The CDR3 nucleotides are TGTGCCAGCAGTGACAGGGGGACGGAAATCCCACCCCAGCATTTT. Residues: CASSDRGTEIPPQHF.

The genes are TRBV25-1 and TRBJ2-1, with 9 nucleotides matching TRBD1. The V and J ends lost 0 bases and 2 bases, in that order; junction bases with no gene match: 17. The germline gives CDR1 MGHDK, CDR2 SYGVNS. The CDR3 has 21 residues. The CDR3 region has the DNA TGTGCCAGCAGTGAATATGGGTCCATAACGTCTCGGGACAGGGCCTACAATGAGCAGTTCTTC. Translation: CASSEYGSITSRDRAYNEQFF.

This clonotype was observed at least ten times. The rearrangement uses TRBV6-1 and TRBJ2-1; 9 positions match TRBD2. Trimming took 8 bases from V and 5 from J; bases not matched to a gene: 7. There are 14 residues in the CDR3. Germline CDR1 and CDR2: MNHNS and SASEGT. CDR3 nucleotide sequence: TGTGCCAGCCAAGCGACTAGCGGAAACAATGAGCAGTTCTTC. It codes for CASQATSGNNEQFF.

V is TRBV24-1 and J is TRBJ2-1; 11 bases line up with TRBD2. Germline lookup yields CDR1 KGHDR and CDR2 SFDVKD. This CDR3 region has 14 residues. V lost 2 bases, J lost 15 bases, and 8 bases stayed unmatched. CDR3 protein: CATSDWVAGGLSFF. CDR3 in DNA: TGTGCCACCAGTGATTGGGTAGCGGGAGGGTTGTCGTTCTTC.

The rearrangement uses TRBV18 and TRBJ1-2; D not certain. Germline values: CDR1 KGHSH, CDR2 LQKENI. The V end lost 2 bases, the J end lost 6 bases, and 10 bases lay between the germline ends. The CDR3 sequence is 13 residues long. CDR3 sequence reads: CASSPKGRDGYTF. The CDR3 DNA sequence: TGTGCCAGCTCACCAAAAGGAAGGGATGGCTACACCTTC.

This clonotype occurred many times. The rearrangement joins TRBV18 to TRBJ2-2; a weak D match, TRBD1 (5 bases). Germline CDR1 is KGHSH and CDR2 is LQKENI. The ends were cut back, 4 bases at V and 5 bases at J, with 20 bases in the middle. The CDR3 runs to 17 residues. CDR3 sequence (DNA): TGTGCCAGCTCACTACAATCGCTCCCATCAGGGACCGGGGAGCTGTTTTTT. Encoded protein: CASSLQSLPSGTGELFF.

This clonotype turned up a few times. The chain employs TRBV7-2 and TRBJ2-5, with TRBD2 matching over 9 bases. After removal of 2 bases from V and 1 base from J, the junction contained 2 bases not matched to a gene. This CDR3 region has 15 residues. Germline CDR1 is SGHTA and CDR2 is FQGNSA. This CDR3 is CASSLIAGVQETQYF. CDR3 nucleotide sequence: TGTGCCAGCAGCTTAATAGCGGGAGTCCAAGAGACCCAGTACTTC.

A few counts support this clonotype. The chain is built from TRBV5-1 and TRBJ2-5; TRBD2 is a possible D gene (6 bases). The CDR3 runs 15 residues. Per germline, CDR1 SGHRS and CDR2 YFSETQ. V was cut by 0 bases and J by 1 base, with 10 bases left in between. Here the CDR3 DNA reads TGCGCCAGCAGCTTGGTAGTGGGAGGCCAAGAGACCCAGTACTTC. This gives the protein CASSLVVGGQETQYF.

This chain connects TRBV5-1 to TRBJ1-1, with D unclear. Germline V gene sequence: CDR1 SGHRS, CDR2 YFSETQ. V was pared by 4 bases and J by 0 bases, with 19 bases between. The CDR3 has 17 residues. In DNA, the CDR3 is TGCGCCAGCAGCCCCAAAAAAGGGAGAGTGATGAACACTGAAGCTTTCTTT. Translating it yields CASSPKKGRVMNTEAFF.

The chain couples TRBV5-1 to TRBJ2-6; a possible D gene is TRBD2 (6 bases). Germline CDR1 SGHRS, CDR2 YFSETQ. Trimming left V 5 bases short and J 4 bases short, with 19 bases between. The CDR3 has 17 amino acids. CDR3: CASRRPGTPSGANVLTF. CDR3 DNA: TGCGCCAGCAGACGACCTGGGACTCCATCGGGGGCCAACGTCCTGACTTTC.

This clonotype showed up just a few times. The chain employs TRBV9 and TRBJ2-1; 9 nucleotides agree with TRBD2. This CDR3 region has 14 residues. Per the germline V gene, CDR1 is SGDLS and CDR2 is YYNGEE. The V gene end was trimmed by 0 bases and the J gene end by 9 bases; junction bases not matched to a gene: 4. The CDR3 bases are TGTGCCAGCAGCGTAGAAGCGGGGGGCAGTGAGCAGTTCTTC. It is translated as CASSVEAGGSEQFF.

This clonotype was detected a few times. V and J are TRBV6-5 and TRBJ2-2; no firm D call. Between the trimmed V and J ends, which lost 2 bases and 4 bases, there was a span of 5 bases. The CDR3 is 13 residues long. Germline CDR1 reads MNHEY; CDR2 reads SVGAGI. The CDR3 region has the DNA TGTGCCAGCAGTTACCCGGTCACCGGGGAGCTGTTTTTT. It translates to CASSYPVTGELFF.

This clonotype was counted only a few times. This chain joins TRBV12-3 or TRBV12-4 and TRBJ1-5; no definite D call. The ends were cut back, 3 bases at V and 1 base at J, with 7 bases in the middle. The length of the CDR3 is 14 residues. CDR3 loop: CASSFMGSNQPQHF. CDR3 in DNA: TGTGCCAGCAGTTTTATGGGAAGCAATCAGCCCCAGCATTTT.